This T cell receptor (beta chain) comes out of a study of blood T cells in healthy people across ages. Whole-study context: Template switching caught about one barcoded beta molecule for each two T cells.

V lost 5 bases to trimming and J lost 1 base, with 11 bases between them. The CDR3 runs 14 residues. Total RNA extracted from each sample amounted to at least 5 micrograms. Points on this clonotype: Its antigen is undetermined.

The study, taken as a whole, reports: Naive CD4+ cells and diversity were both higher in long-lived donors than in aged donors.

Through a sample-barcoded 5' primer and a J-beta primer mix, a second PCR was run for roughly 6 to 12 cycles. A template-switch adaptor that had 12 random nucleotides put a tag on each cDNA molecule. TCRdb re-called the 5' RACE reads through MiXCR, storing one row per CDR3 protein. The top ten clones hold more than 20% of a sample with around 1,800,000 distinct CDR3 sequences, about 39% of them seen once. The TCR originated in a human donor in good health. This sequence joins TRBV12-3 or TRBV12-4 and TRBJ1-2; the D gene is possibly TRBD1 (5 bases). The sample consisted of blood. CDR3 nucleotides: TGTGCCAGCAGTCCCTGGGACGGTAACTATGGCTACACCTTC. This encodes CASSPWDGNYGYTF.